Listed here are 32 T cell receptor beta chains from one sample, sequenced in a study of a mutant IDH1 vaccine in newly diagnosed glioma. Assay: immunoSEQ multiplex PCR; the TCRdb copy retains only in-frame clones and omits some. The sample lists roughly 39,000 clones; approximately 85% were seen once. These receptors have no known antigen. Time point defined: week 5, during vaccination. Topical imiquimod was applied with each vaccine dose, which held 300 ug of mutant IDH1 20-mer peptide. The sample here was PBMCs, taken from a glioma patient whose treatment included an IDH1 peptide vaccine. These receptors all stem from a man aged 35-49 years with glioma.

The chain joins TRBV10-3 to TRBJ2-7; 7 positions agree with TRBD2. Germline CDR1 ENHRY, CDR2 SYGVKD. This CDR3 is built from 14 residues. The DNA for the CDR3 is TGTGCAAGAGAGGGAGGGAGTGCATCCTACGAGCAGTACTTC. Its protein product is CAREGGSASYEQYF.

The chain combines TRBV28 with TRBJ1-4; 10 nucleotides agree with TRBD1. Trimming took 6 bases from V and 10 from J; bases not matched to a gene: 8. In germline, CDR1 is MDHEN, CDR2 SYDVKM. CDR3 length: 14 amino acids. CDR3 loop: CASRIRDRGGKLFF. In nucleotides, the CDR3 is TGTGCCAGCAGAATCCGGGACAGGGGAGGAAAACTGTTTTTT.

The chain employs TRBV5-3 and TRBJ2-3; no clear D. TRBV5-3 falls under the ORF class, with uncertain function. The CDR3 is made up of 10 amino acids. Trimming left V 3 bases short and J 8 bases short, with 4 bases between. The CDR3 here is CARSSGTQYF. DNA for the CDR3: TGTGCCAGAAGCTCAGGTACGCAGTATTTT.

The genes are TRBV19 and TRBJ2-7; D is unresolved. V shed 8 bases and J shed 3 bases, with 5 bases lying between them. The CDR3 is made up of 10 amino acids. The germline V gene has CDR1 LNHDA and CDR2 SQIVND (reference sequence). The CDR3 DNA sequence: TGTGCCAGTGGGGACTACGAGCAGTACTTC. Protein sequence: CASGDYEQYF.

The V call is TRBV25-1, the J call TRBJ1-1; no firm D call. In germline, CDR1 is MGHDK, CDR2 SYGVNS. V lost 7 bases, J lost 2 bases, and 8 bases lay in between. CDR3 length equals 12 residues. Here the CDR3 DNA reads TGTGCCAGCAATGGGGTAAACACTGAAGCTTTCTTT. It encodes CASNGVNTEAFF.

This clone was seen just once. For the CDR3, the DNA is TGTGCCAGCAGCTCTGGTTATGAGGGAGATAGCGGGGAGCTGTTTTTT. This sequence encodes CASSSGYEGDSGELFF. The chain carries TRBV13 and TRBJ2-2, with TRBD2 as a possible D gene (5 bases). Trimming shortened V by 4 bases and J by 7 bases, and 19 bases separated the two germline ends. Germline-derived CDR1 and CDR2 are PRHDT and FYEKMQ (reference sequence). This CDR3 region has 16 residues.

The genes are TRBV7-4 and TRBJ2-7; weak D call: TRBD1 (6 bases). The germline CDR1 and CDR2 sequences are SGHVT and SQSDAQ. V was clipped by 6 bases and J by 4 bases, with 25 bases between them. The CDR3 is 17 residues long. The CDR3 DNA is TGTGCCAGCAGGTCTTGTCGGGACATAGTTGGCGGATACGAGCAGTACTTC. Protein product: CASRSCRDIVGGYEQYF. The variable domain in full, with the rest retrieved from reference TRBV7-4 and TRBJ2-7, is GAGVSQSPRYKVAKRGRDVALRCDSISGHVTLYWYRQTLGQGSEVLTYSQSDAQRDKSGRPSGRFSAERPERSVSTLKIQRTEQGDSAVYLCASRSCRDIVGGYEQYFGPGTRLTVT.

The chain couples TRBV19 to TRBJ2-7; D possibly corresponds to TRBD2 (6 bases). Trimming cost V 1 base and J 4 bases, with 23 bases left between them. Germline CDR1 LNHDA, CDR2 SQIVND (reference sequence). The CDR3 is made up of 18 amino acids. The CDR3 bases are TGTGCCAGTAGTATAGGCCTACCCGGAGGAGGGGTTAGTTACGAGCAGTACTTC. This codes for CASSIGLPGGGVSYEQYF. Filled out from reference TRBV19 and TRBJ2-7, the complete variable domain reads DGGITQSPKYLFRKEGQNVTLSCEQNLNHDAMYWYRQDPGQGLRLIYYSQIVNDFQKGDIAEGYSVSREKKESFPLTVTSAQKNPTAFYLCASSIGLPGGGVSYEQYFGPGTRLTVT.

Only one count was recorded for this clone. The rearrangement links TRBV5-1 to TRBJ1-1; D is uncertain. This CDR3 is 15 amino acids long. From germline, CDR1 is SGHRS and CDR2 YFSETQ. Trimming pared 3 bases from V and 0 bases from J, leaving 12 bases between. The CDR3 region has the DNA TGCGCCAGCAGCTACCAGCAGGCAATGAACACTGAAGCTTTCTTT. Encoded protein: CASSYQQAMNTEAFF.

The gene calls are TRBV27 and TRBJ2-7; a weak D match, TRBD2 (5 bases). The germline V gene has CDR1 MNHEY and CDR2 SMNVEV (reference sequence). This CDR3 comprises 13 residues. Trimming left V 2 bases short and J 4 bases short, with 9 bases between. CDR3 residues: CASSLGLAYEQYF. The DNA for the CDR3 is TGTGCCAGCAGTTTAGGTTTAGCGTACGAGCAGTACTTC.

This clone was detected once. The V and J genes are TRBV6-5 and TRBJ2-7, with D maybe TRBD2 (7 bases). Trimming left V 3 bases short and J 10 bases short, with 16 bases between. CDR3 length equals 13 residues. Germline V gives CDR1 MNHEY, CDR2 SVGAGI. Here the CDR3 reads CASSYPRGGPQYF. DNA for the CDR3: TGTGCCAGCAGTTATCCACGCGGGGGCCCCCAGTACTTC.

The chain uses TRBV6-5 and TRBJ1-5; D is ambiguous. The germline CDR1 and CDR2 sequences are MNHEY and SVGAGI. Trimming took off 2 bases at V and 4 bases at J, with 6 bases between the two ends. This CDR3 has 13 amino acids. The CDR3 is CASSYAPNQPQHF. As DNA, the CDR3 is TGTGCCAGCAGTTACGCGCCAAATCAGCCCCAGCATTTT.

This clone was recorded once. V and J are TRBV6-6 and TRBJ1-5; possible D gene TRBD1, 6 bases. This CDR3 is 14 amino acids long. Germline V gene sequence: CDR1 MNHNY, CDR2 SVGAGI (reference sequence). V was shortened by 5 bases and J by 5 bases, with 13 bases between the two germline ends. The CDR3 region is CASSKRTDDQPQHF. The DNA for the CDR3 is TGTGCCAGCAGTAAAAGGACAGATGATCAGCCCCAGCATTTT.

This rearrangement joins TRBV7-9 to TRBJ2-1; 12 nucleotides match TRBD2. CDR3 size: 14 residues. Unmatched junction bases numbered 4, after V lost 5 bases and J lost 8 bases. Germline assignment: CDR1 SEHNR and CDR2 FQNEAQ (reference sequence). For the CDR3, the DNA is TGTGCCAGCAGCCGACTAGCGGGAGAGGATGAGCAGTTCTTC. It yields the protein CASSRLAGEDEQFF.

The V gene is TRBV5-6, the J gene TRBJ2-5; D gene ambiguous. The CDR3 loop spans 13 amino acids. With 2 bases removed from V and 1 base from J, the gap between germline ends came to 6 bases. Germline V gene data show CDR1 as SGHDT and CDR2 as YYEEEE. The CDR3 DNA reads TGTGCCAGCAGCTTAGCTAGCCAAGAGACCCAGTACTTC. Its translation is CASSLASQETQYF.

The rearrangement links TRBV5-1 to TRBJ2-1, with 9 bases identical to TRBD2. The CDR3 loop spans 17 amino acids. Trimming took 3 bases from V and 6 from J; bases not matched to a gene: 13. CDR1 SGHRS and CDR2 YFSETQ come from the germline V gene. The CDR3, as DNA: TGCGCCAGCAGCTCGGGACTAGCCGCATCCTACCGCAATGAGCAGTTCTTC. Its protein product is CASSSGLAASYRNEQFF.

The chain employs TRBV29-1 and TRBJ2-1, with TRBD2 matching over 10 bases. V shed 2 bases and J 4 bases; nucleotides not matched to a gene: 5. Germline CDR1 and CDR2: SQVTM and ANQGSEA. The CDR3 has 15 residues. This chain's CDR3 is CSVELAGGQYNEQFF. The DNA for the CDR3 is TGCAGCGTTGAATTAGCGGGAGGACAATACAATGAGCAGTTCTTC.

The chain is built from TRBV7-9 and TRBJ2-7; 8 bases align to TRBD2. V lost 3 bases to trimming and J lost 4 bases; unmatched junction nucleotides: 5. From germline, CDR1 is SEHNR and CDR2 FQNEAQ (reference sequence). This CDR3 contains 14 residues. The CDR3 DNA follows: TGTGCCAGCAGCTTCGGGACTAGGAAGTACGAGCAGTACTTC. Protein: CASSFGTRKYEQYF.

The CDR3 nucleotides read TGTGCCAGCAGCGTAGGAGGAGCGGGAGTTGGCGAGCAGTACTTC. This translates into CASSVGGAGVGEQYF. V usage is TRBV9 and J usage is TRBJ2-7; 8 positions agree with TRBD2. Germline-derived CDR1 and CDR2 are SGDLS and YYNGEE. J lost 6 bases, V lost 0 bases, and 8 bases had no gene match. The CDR3 has 15 residues.

This clone was seen only a few times. The V gene is TRBV7-9, the J gene TRBJ1-1; D call uncertain. Looked up from germline, CDR1 is SEHNR and CDR2 is FQNEAQ (reference sequence). Trimming pared 2 bases from V and 1 base from J, leaving 8 bases between. CDR3 length: 14 residues. The CDR3 loop reads CASSLSAGNTEAFF. The CDR3 DNA is TGTGCCAGCAGCTTATCCGCAGGGAACACTGAAGCTTTCTTT.

This clone appeared a few times. The rearrangement links TRBV18 to TRBJ1-4; TRBD1 agrees at 7 bases. Germline loops: CDR1 KGHSH, CDR2 LQKENI. There are 15 residues in the CDR3. V trimming: 4 bases; J trimming: 7 bases; junction bases outside the gene matches: 9. CDR3 loop: CASSRIGTEAEKLFF. The CDR3 DNA is TGTGCCAGCTCACGAATAGGGACAGAGGCTGAAAAACTGTTTTTT.

This clone came up once. The rearrangement joins TRBV5-1 to TRBJ2-5, with 8 bases lining up with TRBD1. With 5 bases clipped from V and 5 bases from J, the junction kept 8 bases outside the gene matches. Germline V gene data show CDR1 as SGHRS and CDR2 as YFSETQ. This CDR3 has 14 residues. The CDR3 reads CASRFQGAPETQYF. The CDR3 DNA reads as TGCGCCAGCAGGTTTCAGGGGGCGCCCGAGACCCAGTACTTC.

The chain uses TRBV7-2 and TRBJ2-3; D is ambiguous. CDR3 length equals 14 residues. Germline V CDR1 and CDR2: SGHTA, FQGNSA. Trimming cost V 5 bases and J 3 bases, with 12 bases left between them. The CDR3 region is CASSRLGRTDTQYF. The CDR3 DNA sequence: TGTGCCAGCAGCAGGTTAGGAAGGACAGATACGCAGTATTTT.

The rearrangement links TRBV19 to TRBJ2-1; tentative D call: TRBD1 (6 bases). V lost 3 bases to trimming and J lost 8 bases, with 20 bases between them. This CDR3 contains 16 residues. Germline lookup yields CDR1 LNHDA and CDR2 SQIVND (reference sequence). The CDR3 DNA is TGTGCCAGTAGTATGACGTTGGGGGTTTCAGGGGATGAGCAGTTCTTC. Protein sequence: CASSMTLGVSGDEQFF.

This clone was counted a few times. The chain joins TRBV7-9 to TRBJ1-2; TRBD1 might be the D (6 bases). The germline V gene has CDR1 SEHNR and CDR2 FQNEAQ (reference sequence). Trimming removed 5 bases at V and 13 bases at J, with 26 bases between. The CDR3 has 15 residues. This CDR3 reads CASSELSSSRDKCTF. The CDR3 bases are TGTGCCAGCAGCGAACTTAGTTCCTCCAGGGACAAGTGCACCTTC.

The chain joins TRBV27 to TRBJ2-7; weak D call: TRBD1 (6 bases). Trimming shortened V by 5 bases and J by 2 bases, and 22 bases separated the two germline ends. The CDR3 has 17 residues. Germline values: CDR1 MNHEY, CDR2 SMNVEV (reference sequence). The CDR3 protein is CASSKGDSGGGPYEQYF. The CDR3 DNA follows: TGTGCCAGCAGTAAGGGGGATTCTGGCGGCGGGCCCTACGAGCAGTACTTC.

About this clone itself: At one of its ends the junction is not consistent with the germline gene, which may arise from a read error. This chain connects TRBV7-2 to TRBJ2-7; 14 positions match TRBD2. Per germline, CDR1 SGHTA and CDR2 FQGNSA. This CDR3 spans 14 amino acids. This chain's CDR3 is CASSLGLAGGNMDF. For the CDR3, the DNA is TGTGCCAGCAGCTTAGGACTAGCGGGAGGGAACATGGACTTC. Variable domain in full (rest from reference TRBV7-2 and TRBJ2-7): GAGVSQSPSNKVTEKGKDVELRCDPISGHTALYWYRQSLGQGLEFLIYFQGNSAPDKSGLPSDRFSAERTGGSVSTLTIQRTQQEDSAVYLCASSLGLAGGNMDFGPGTRLTVT.

This chain connects TRBV7-2 to TRBJ2-5; 8 bases align to TRBD2. Germline V CDR1 and CDR2: SGHTA, FQGNSA. This CDR3 is built from 15 residues. The junction had 7 bases not matched to a gene; V was cut back by 2 bases and J by 5 bases. The DNA for the CDR3 is TGTGCCAGCAGCTTAACCCGGACTAGCACCGAGACCCAGTACTTC. This codes for CASSLTRTSTETQYF.

The DNA of the CDR3 is TGCGCCAGCAGCGTGGGACAGGTTAACACTGAAGCTTTCTTT. This encodes CASSVGQVNTEAFF. V and J are TRBV5-1 and TRBJ1-1, with 8 bases identical to TRBD1. The CDR3 is 14 amino acids. Trimming took 4 bases from V and 2 from J; bases not matched to a gene: 4. Per germline, CDR1 SGHRS and CDR2 YFSETQ. The full variable domain, rest sourced from reference TRBV5-1 and TRBJ1-1, is KAGVTQTPRYLIKTRGQQVTLSCSPISGHRSVSWYQQTPGQGLQFLFEYFSETQRNKGNFPGRFSGRQFSNSRSEMNVSTLELGDSALYLCASSVGQVNTEAFFGQGTRLTVV.

The CDR3 DNA sequence: TGCAGCGCAGACACGGGAGTAGTAGATACGCAGTATTTT. It codes for CSADTGVVDTQYF. The chain couples TRBV29-1 to TRBJ2-3; maybe TRBD2 (6 bases). V lost 7 bases and J lost 5, with 16 bases in between. The CDR3 contains 13 residues. Germline-derived CDR1 and CDR2 are SQVTM and ANQGSEA.

The J gene is TRBJ2-2, the V gene TRBV19; TRBD1 agrees at 9 bases. Germline loops: CDR1 LNHDA, CDR2 SQIVND (reference sequence). The ends lost 7 bases at V and 3 bases at J; junction bases unmatched: 9. This CDR3 has 16 amino acids. The CDR3 nucleotides read TGTGCCAGTAACAGGGGGCGGCCACCCGACACCGGGGAGCTGTTTTTT. It codes for CASNRGRPPDTGELFF.

The gene calls are TRBV5-1 and TRBJ2-3; the D gene is possibly TRBD1 (5 bases). The CDR3 covers 15 residues. Trimming shortened V by 6 bases and J by 0 bases, and 14 bases separated the two germline ends. Looked up from germline, CDR1 is SGHRS and CDR2 is YFSETQ. The CDR3 is CASTLDSPSTDTQYF. In DNA form, the CDR3 reads TGCGCCAGCACCCTCGACAGTCCTAGCACAGATACGCAGTATTTT.